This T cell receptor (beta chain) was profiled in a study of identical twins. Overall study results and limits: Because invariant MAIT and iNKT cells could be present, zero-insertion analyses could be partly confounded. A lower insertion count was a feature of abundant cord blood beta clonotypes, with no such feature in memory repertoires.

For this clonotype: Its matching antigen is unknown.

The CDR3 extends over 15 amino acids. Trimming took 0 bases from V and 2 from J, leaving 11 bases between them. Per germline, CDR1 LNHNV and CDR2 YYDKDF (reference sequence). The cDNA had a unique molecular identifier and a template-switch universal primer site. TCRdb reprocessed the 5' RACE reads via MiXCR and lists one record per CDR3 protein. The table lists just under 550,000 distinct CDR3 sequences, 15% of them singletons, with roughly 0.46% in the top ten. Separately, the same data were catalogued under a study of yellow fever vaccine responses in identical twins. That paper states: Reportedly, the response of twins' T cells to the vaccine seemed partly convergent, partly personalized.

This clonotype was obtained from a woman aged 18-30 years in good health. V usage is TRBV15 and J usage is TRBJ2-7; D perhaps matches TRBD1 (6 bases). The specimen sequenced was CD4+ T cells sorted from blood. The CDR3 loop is CATSRDIDRPYEQYV. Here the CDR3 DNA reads TGTGCCACCAGCAGAGATATCGACAGGCCCTACGAGCAGTACGTC.